A selection of T cell receptor beta chains follows, all from one sample in a study of identical twins. TCRdb redid the calling of the 5' RACE reads with MiXCR, one entry per CDR3 protein. Counted here are roughly 1.6 million distinct CDR3 sequences, about 30% occurring once; the ten biggest clones make up more than 0.25%. The sequencing input was cord blood. The receptors shown here come from a newborn girl in good health. Both conserved end residues are part of each CDR3. A D gene is named only where the DNA matches it firmly.

CSARKGGATDTQYF	TRBV20-1	TRBJ2-3	.
CASSYVQLAKNIQYF	TRBV6-2/TRBV6-3	TRBJ2-4	.
CSAPRLADSTDTQYF	TRBV20-1	TRBJ2-3	TRBD2
CASSSPPGLADQETQYF	TRBV28	TRBJ2-5	TRBD2
CATSDPPLDTQYF	TRBV24-1	TRBJ2-3	.
CATSRVLPVWTGLYYEQYF	TRBV15	.	TRBD1
CASSHYRTGGRTEAFF	TRBV28	TRBJ1-1	TRBD1
CASSPTRQATYNEQFF	TRBV18	TRBJ2-1	.
CASTTTPGRETQYF	TRBV6-5	TRBJ2-5	.
CASSERLASNEQFF	TRBV2	TRBJ2-1	TRBD2
CASTMQGRNTEAFF	TRBV3-1	TRBJ1-1	.
CSARTSGRILTDTQYF	TRBV20-1	TRBJ2-3	TRBD2
CASGPDRNTEAFF	TRBV12-5	TRBJ1-1	.
CASSLVGRSGQETQYF	TRBV11-2	TRBJ2-5	.
CASREGATDTQYF	TRBV5-1	TRBJ2-3	.
CATLLGEKLFF	TRBV15	TRBJ1-4	.
CASNQAGTHVTDTQYF	TRBV7-2	TRBJ2-3	.
CASPRPQHF	TRBV7-9	TRBJ1-5	.
CSARMGQGGYTF	TRBV20-1	TRBJ1-2	TRBD1
CSASAVVRAYDTQYF	TRBV20-1	TRBJ2-3	.
CSARDLGYRSAYNEQFF	TRBV20-1	TRBJ2-1	.
CASSFNMETQYF	TRBV5-1	TRBJ2-5	.
CASSLLPQRGGVNIQDF	TRBV12-3/TRBV12-4	TRBJ2-4	TRBD2
CAISESSSGRGDYNEQFF	TRBV10-3	TRBJ2-1	TRBD2
CASSQCGWYRGWLFGYTF	TRBV4-2	TRBJ1-2	TRBD1
CASSVQLDDNEQFF	TRBV5-1	TRBJ2-1	.
CASKASGAHEQYF	TRBV3-1	TRBJ2-7	.
CSAMSPGRGDTEAFF	TRBV20-1	TRBJ1-1	.
CASSQGTRGGYGYTF	TRBV3-1	TRBJ1-2	TRBD1
CASGLGGARNEKLFF	TRBV5-1	TRBJ1-4	.
CASSQDPGGAYEQYF	TRBV3-1	.	.
CASSLHPRSSYNEQFF	TRBV27	TRBJ2-1	.
CATSMGVLRTSGNGEQFF	TRBV15	TRBJ2-1	TRBD2
CASSSILFLAGGPFFQAKNIQYF	TRBV11-2	TRBJ2-4	TRBD2
CASSPRVASGELFF	TRBV3-1	TRBJ2-2	.
CSIGEGPNEKLFF	TRBV29-1	TRBJ1-4	.
CASSSQGRTEAFF	TRBV2	TRBJ1-1	.
CASRGDTGGTNYGYTF	TRBV6-1	TRBJ1-2	TRBD1
CASSRYRVGTDTQYF	TRBV14	TRBJ2-3	.
CASAPQRPYYNEQFF	TRBV28	TRBJ2-1	.
CSATSRERLLNSPLHF	TRBV20-1	TRBJ1-6	.
CASSEAVHSYGYTF	TRBV6-1	TRBJ1-2	.
CASNQGRYNEQYF	TRBV2	TRBJ2-7	.
CASSWGSPRPDTQYF	TRBV12-3/TRBV12-4	TRBJ2-3	.